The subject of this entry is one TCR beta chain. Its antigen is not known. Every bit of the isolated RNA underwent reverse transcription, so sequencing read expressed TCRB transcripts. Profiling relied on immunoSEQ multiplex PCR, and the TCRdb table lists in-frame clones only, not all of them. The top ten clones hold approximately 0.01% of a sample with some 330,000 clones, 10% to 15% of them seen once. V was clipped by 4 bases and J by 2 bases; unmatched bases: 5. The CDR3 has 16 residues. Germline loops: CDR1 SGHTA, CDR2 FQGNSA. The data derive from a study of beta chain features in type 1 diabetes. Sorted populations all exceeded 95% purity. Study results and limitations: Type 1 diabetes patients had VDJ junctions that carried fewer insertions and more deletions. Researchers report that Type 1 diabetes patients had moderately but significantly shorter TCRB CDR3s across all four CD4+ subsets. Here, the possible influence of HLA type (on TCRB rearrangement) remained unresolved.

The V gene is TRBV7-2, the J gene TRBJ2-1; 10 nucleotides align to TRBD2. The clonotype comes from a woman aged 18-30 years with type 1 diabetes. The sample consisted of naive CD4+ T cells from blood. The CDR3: CASSSTLAGAYNEQFF. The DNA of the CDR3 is TGTGCCAGCAGCTCCACCCTAGCGGGGGCCTACAATGAGCAGTTCTTC.